This T cell receptor (beta chain) originates from a study of beta chain features in type 1 diabetes. About the study: Patient and healthy donor groups were alike in age, gender and cell yields.

There are 14 residues in the CDR3. The V gene's germline CDR1 is MNHNY and CDR2 SVGAGI (reference sequence). V lost 7 bases and J lost 7, with 19 bases in between. Overall study results and limits: For Type 1 diabetes patients, all four CD4+ subsets carried TCRB CDR3s that were moderately but significantly shorter.

With respect to this clone: What it binds is not known.

Every bit of the isolated RNA underwent reverse transcription, so sequencing read expressed TCRB transcripts. Only in-frame clones appear in the TCRdb table, and some are missing; sequencing was by immunoSEQ multiplex PCR. The table records more than 300,000 clones, over 9% of them present only once. This receptor was taken from a man aged 25-45 years with type 1 diabetes. The chain has TRBV6-6 and TRBJ1-1; D is uncertain. The sequenced sample was central memory CD4+ T cells from blood. CDR3 nucleotide sequence: TGTGCCAGCACAAAAGCTTCTACTGGGAATGAAGCTTTCTTT. This gives the protein CASTKASTGNEAFF.